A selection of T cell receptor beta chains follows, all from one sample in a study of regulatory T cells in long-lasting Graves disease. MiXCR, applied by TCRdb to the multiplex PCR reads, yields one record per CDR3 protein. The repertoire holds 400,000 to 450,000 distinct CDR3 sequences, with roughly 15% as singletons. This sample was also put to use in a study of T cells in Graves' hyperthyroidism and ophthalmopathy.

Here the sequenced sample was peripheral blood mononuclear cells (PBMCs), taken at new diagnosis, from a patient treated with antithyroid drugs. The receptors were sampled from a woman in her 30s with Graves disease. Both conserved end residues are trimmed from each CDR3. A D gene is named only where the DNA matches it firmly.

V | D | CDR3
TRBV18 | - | ASSPGPVYEGQY
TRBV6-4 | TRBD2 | ASSDSREGHPWGNTGELF
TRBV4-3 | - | ASSHPQSNEQF
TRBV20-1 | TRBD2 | SAIKISGSWDYEQY
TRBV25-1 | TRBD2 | ASSGTSGRATETQY
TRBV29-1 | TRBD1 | SVHRGQGAF
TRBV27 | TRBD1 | ASSSTGQGNSPLH
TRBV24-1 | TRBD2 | ATSDPSGRAYNEQF
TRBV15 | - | ATSRDRRVRRGYT
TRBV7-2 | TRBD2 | ASSLVGGSGDTDTQY
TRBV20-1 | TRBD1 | SASQGSSYEQY
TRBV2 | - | ASSEEGVSTEAF
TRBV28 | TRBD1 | ASRYNAGGLQPQH
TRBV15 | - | ATSRAWTANSNQPQH
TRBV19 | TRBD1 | ASSLLYGTGNNEQF
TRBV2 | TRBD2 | VSSSGYNEQF
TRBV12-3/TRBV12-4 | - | ASSLDPGVNTEAF
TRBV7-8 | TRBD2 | ASSLDGLATDTQY
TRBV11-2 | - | ASSREPLDLNTRELF
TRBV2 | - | ASKKGDTEAF
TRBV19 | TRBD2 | ASGNVAGVGTDTQY
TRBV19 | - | ASSIEAPGPQPQH
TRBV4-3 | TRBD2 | ASSQDAGTSVDEQF